This T cell receptor beta chain was sequenced in a study of blood T cell repertoires in COVID-19. Germline V gives CDR1 LGHNT, CDR2 FRNRAP. V gave up 3 bases and J gave up 9 bases, with 23 bases separating them. The CDR3 runs 16 residues. This clone has more than one count but fewer than ten. Clones were sequenced by immunoSEQ multiplex PCR, and TCRdb holds only the in-frame ones, with some missing. Here the sample spans approximately 230,000 clones, nearly 90% being singletons. This clonotype was obtained from a woman in her forties who had recovered from COVID-19. The genes are TRBV12-5 and TRBJ1-2; no reliable D call. Input material: peripheral blood. CDR3 amino acids: CASGFTLSGSPLSYTF. DNA of the CDR3: TGTGCTAGTGGTTTCACCCTCTCAGGCAGCCCCTTGAGCTACACCTTC.